The source of this TCR beta chain is a study of patients and donors after allogeneic stem cell transplantation. The CDR3 totals 14 residues. V shed 4 bases and J shed 5 bases, with 12 bases lying between them. The germline V gene has CDR1 SGHTA and CDR2 FQGNSA. A single record per CDR3 protein comes from TCRdb applying MiXCR to the RT-PCR reads. The sample holds more than 850,000 distinct CDR3 sequences, about 20% seen once. This sequence was found in a human donor who was either an allogeneic HSCT recipient or a stem cell or donor lymphocyte infusion donor (not recorded which). It is not recorded whose cells these are; they may come from a transplant donor. Source material: blood, either unsorted or a sorted T cell fraction (not recorded which). This chain uses TRBV7-2 with TRBJ2-1; TRBD1 is a possible D gene (6 bases). This CDR3 reads CASSSWTVNNEQFF. The DNA for the CDR3 is TGTGCCAGCAGCTCCTGGACAGTTAACAATGAGCAGTTCTTC.